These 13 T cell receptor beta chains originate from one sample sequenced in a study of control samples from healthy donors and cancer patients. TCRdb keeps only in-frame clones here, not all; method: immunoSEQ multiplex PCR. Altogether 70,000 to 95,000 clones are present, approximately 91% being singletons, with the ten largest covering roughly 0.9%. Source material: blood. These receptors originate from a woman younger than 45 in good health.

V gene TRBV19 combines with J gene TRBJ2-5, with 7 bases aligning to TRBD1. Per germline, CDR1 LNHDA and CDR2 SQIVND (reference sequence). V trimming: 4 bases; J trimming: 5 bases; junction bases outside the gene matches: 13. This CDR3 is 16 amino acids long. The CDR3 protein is CASSTTPWTGQETQYF. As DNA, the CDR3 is TGTGCCAGTAGTACCACCCCCTGGACAGGCCAGGAGACCCAGTACTTC.

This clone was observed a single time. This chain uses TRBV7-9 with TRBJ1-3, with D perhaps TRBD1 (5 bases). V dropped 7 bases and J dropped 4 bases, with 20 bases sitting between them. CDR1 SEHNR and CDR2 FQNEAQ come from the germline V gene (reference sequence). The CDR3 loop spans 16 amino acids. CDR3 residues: CASTPPRGASGNTIYF. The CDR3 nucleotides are TGTGCCAGCACCCCACCCCGGGGCGCCTCGGGAAACACCATATATTTT.

DNA for the CDR3: TGTGCCAGCAGCCTCACCGGGACTAGCACCGGGGAGCTGTTTTTT. Translated, it gives CASSLTGTSTGELFF. The J gene is TRBJ2-2, the V gene TRBV14; 8 nucleotides line up with TRBD2. The CDR3 has 15 residues. The V and J ends lost 4 bases and 4 bases, in that order; junction bases with no gene match: 5. Per germline, CDR1 SGHDN and CDR2 FVKESK. Full variable domain (outside the CDR3, taken from reference TRBV14 and TRBJ2-2): EAGVTQFPSHSVIEKGQTVTLRCDPISGHDNLYWYRRVMGKEIKFLLHFVKESKQDESGMPNNRFLAERTGGTYSTLKVQPAELEDSGVYFCASSLTGTSTGELFFGEGSRLTVL.

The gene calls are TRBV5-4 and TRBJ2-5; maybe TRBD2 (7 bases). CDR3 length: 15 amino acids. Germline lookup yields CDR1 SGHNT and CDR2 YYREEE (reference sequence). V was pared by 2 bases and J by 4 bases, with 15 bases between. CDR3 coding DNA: TGTGCCAGCAGCTTAGGAGGGGGGGGAGGAGAGACCCAGTACTTC. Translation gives CASSLGGGGGETQYF.

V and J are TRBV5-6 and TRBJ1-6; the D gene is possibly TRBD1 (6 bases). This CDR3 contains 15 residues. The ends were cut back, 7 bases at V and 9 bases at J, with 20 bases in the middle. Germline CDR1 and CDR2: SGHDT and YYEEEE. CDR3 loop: CASSGYREGGSPLHF. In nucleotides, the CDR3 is TGTGCCAGCTCGGGGTACAGGGAAGGAGGTTCACCCCTCCACTTT.

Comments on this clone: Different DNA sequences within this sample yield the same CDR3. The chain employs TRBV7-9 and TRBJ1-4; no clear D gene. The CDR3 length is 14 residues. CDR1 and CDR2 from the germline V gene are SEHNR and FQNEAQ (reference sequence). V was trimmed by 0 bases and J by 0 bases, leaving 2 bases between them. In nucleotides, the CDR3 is TGTGCCAGCAGCTTAGCCTCAACTAATGAAAAACTGTTTTTT. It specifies CASSLASTNEKLFF.

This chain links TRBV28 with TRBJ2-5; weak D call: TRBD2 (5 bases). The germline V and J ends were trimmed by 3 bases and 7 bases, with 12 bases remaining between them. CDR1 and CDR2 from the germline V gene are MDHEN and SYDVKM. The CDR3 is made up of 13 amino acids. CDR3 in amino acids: CASSLGDRGTQYF. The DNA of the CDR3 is TGTGCCAGCAGTTTGGGAGACCGTGGGACCCAGTACTTC.

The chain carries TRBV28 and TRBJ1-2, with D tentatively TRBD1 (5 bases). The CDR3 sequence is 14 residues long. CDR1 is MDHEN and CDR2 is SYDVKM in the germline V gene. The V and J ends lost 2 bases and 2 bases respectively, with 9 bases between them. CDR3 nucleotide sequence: TGTGCCAGCAGTTTAGCGGGGGACAACTATGGCTACACCTTC. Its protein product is CASSLAGDNYGYTF.

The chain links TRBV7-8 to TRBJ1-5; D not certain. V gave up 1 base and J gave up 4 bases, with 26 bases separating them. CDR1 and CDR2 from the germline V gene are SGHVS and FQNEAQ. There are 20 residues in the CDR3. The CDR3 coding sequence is TGTGCCAGCAGCTTAGGTAGGATTTCCCAATTCCCCGTGGGGAATCAGCCCCAGCATTTT. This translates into CASSLGRISQFPVGNQPQHF.

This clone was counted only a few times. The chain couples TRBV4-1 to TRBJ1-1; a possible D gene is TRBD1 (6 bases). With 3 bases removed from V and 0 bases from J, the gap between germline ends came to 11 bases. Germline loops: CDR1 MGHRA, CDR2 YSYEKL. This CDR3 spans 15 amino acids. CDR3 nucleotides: TGCGCCAGCAGCCAGGCCGGGACACTGAACACTGAAGCTTTCTTT. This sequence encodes CASSQAGTLNTEAFF.

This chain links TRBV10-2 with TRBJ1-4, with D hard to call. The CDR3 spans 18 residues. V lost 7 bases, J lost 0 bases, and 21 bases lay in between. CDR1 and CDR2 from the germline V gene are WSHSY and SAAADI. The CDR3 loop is CASILSSEGITTNEKLFF. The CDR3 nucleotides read TGCGCCAGCATTCTTTCGTCAGAGGGAATTACAACTAATGAAAAACTGTTTTTT.

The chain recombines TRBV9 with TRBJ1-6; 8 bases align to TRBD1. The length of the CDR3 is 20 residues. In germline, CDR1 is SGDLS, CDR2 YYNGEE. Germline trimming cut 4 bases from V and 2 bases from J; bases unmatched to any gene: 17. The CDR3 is CASSHSLGGSGGAYNSPLHF. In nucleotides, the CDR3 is TGTGCCAGCAGCCATTCCCTGGGTGGGTCAGGGGGCGCCTATAATTCACCCCTCCACTTT.

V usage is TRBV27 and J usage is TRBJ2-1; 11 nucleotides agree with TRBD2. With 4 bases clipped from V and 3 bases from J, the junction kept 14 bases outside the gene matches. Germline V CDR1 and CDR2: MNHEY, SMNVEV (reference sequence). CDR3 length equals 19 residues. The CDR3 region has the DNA TGTGCCAGCAGTTACCTCCCCGAGACTAGCGGGATCGACTACAATGAGCAGTTCTTC. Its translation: CASSYLPETSGIDYNEQFF.